This entry features one T cell receptor beta chain sequence. A quantity of about 0.45 to 1 ug RNA underwent reverse transcription using random hexamers. MiXCR, run by TCRdb on the immunoSEQ multiplex PCR reads, gives a single entry per CDR3 protein. Of about 150,000 distinct CDR3 sequences detected, approximately 94% appear once; the ten largest clones hold approximately 0.08%. The data originate from a study of CD8 T cells in Susac syndrome. Looking at the study overall: At blood draw, Susac syndrome patients were therapy-naive, on corticosteroids, or on intravenous immunoglobulin alone.

This CDR3 comprises 14 residues. The V end lost 2 bases, the J end lost 0 bases, and 7 bases lay between the germline ends. The V gene's germline CDR1 is SGHRS and CDR2 YFSETQ. The sample comprised CD4+ T cells from PBMCs. This sequence joins TRBV5-1 and TRBJ2-3; maybe TRBD1 (5 bases). The sequence was obtained from a human donor with Susac syndrome. The CDR3, as DNA: TGCGCCAGCAGCTTTTGGGGCAGCACAGATACGCAGTATTTT. Translation gives CASSFWGSTDTQYF. The complete variable domain, with remaining parts taken from reference TRBV5-1 and TRBJ2-3, reads KAGVTQTPRYLIKTRGQQVTLSCSPISGHRSVSWYQQTPGQGLQFLFEYFSETQRNKGNFPGRFSGRQFSNSRSEMNVSTLELGDSALYLCASSFWGSTDTQYFGPGTRLTVL.